The TCR beta chain described here comes from a study of brain T cells in children with intractable seizures. Germline V lookup: CDR1 GTSNPN, CDR2 SVGIG (reference sequence). Deletions cut 3 bases from V and 4 bases from J, with 6 bases between. The CDR3 has 11 residues. The method was immunoSEQ multiplex PCR; TCRdb's version includes in-frame clones alone and lacks a portion of them. This table holds about 340,000 clones, over 90% found once. Time point reported: blood from clinic visit 5 months post-surgery; TSC patient then seizure free. Before surgery, patients took at least one anti-epileptic drug.

This sequence joins TRBV30 and TRBJ1-1; weak D call: TRBD1 (6 bases). This specimen was peripheral blood, taken 5 to 6 months after surgery. This TCR was recovered from a boy under two years old with tuberous sclerosis and intractable seizures. CDR3 sequence reads: CAWRQGTEAFF. The CDR3 DNA reads as TGTGCCTGGAGACAGGGCACTGAAGCTTTCTTT.